This T cell receptor beta chain was recorded in a study of CD8+ T cells in alopecia areata. Treatment reported: oral pan-JAK inhibitor, 5-10 mg twice daily. V gave up 3 bases and J gave up 8 bases; unmatched junction bases: 8. Germline V gene data show CDR1 as MNHEY and CDR2 as SVGAGI. The CDR3 covers 16 residues. Extraction and reverse transcription of RNA yielded cDNA as the sequencing template. Using immunoSEQ multiplex PCR, the repertoire was profiled, and TCRdb retains in-frame clones only, with some absent. Seen here are 250,000 to 300,000 clones, roughly 60% observed once, and the top ten hold more than 1.5%.

The starting material was CD4+ T cells sorted from blood, obtained at week 24, from a patient treated with tofacitinib. The TCR comes from a human donor with alopecia areata. The V gene is TRBV6-5, the J gene TRBJ1-6; the match to TRBD1 covers 9 bases. CDR3 sequence: CASSYRTGGWYSPLHF. The CDR3 nucleotides are TGTGCCAGCAGTTATAGAACAGGGGGCTGGTATTCACCCCTCCACTTT.